This entry is about one T cell receptor beta chain. There is no known antigen for this receptor. No base quality information exists; no much larger clone differs at one position. These data come from a study of cytomegalovirus exposure and HLA in healthy donors (dated by TCRdb to 2016 to 2017). In terms of the full investigation: An earlier analysis of some 500 of the donors reported 250 to 300 Gb of sequence data and 120 million or so unique TCR beta sequences from some 180 million T cells. Approximately 300 gigabases of sequencing data and tens of millions of unique TCR sequences made up an early release that covered 500 to 650 HLA-typed donors. Among the roughly 400 genotyped donors, 75% to 90% belonged to the genetic ancestry cluster associated with self-reported Caucasian donors. The study was designed to test whether signatures of past pathogen exposure could be identified by cataloging public T cell receptors. The study profiled the T cell repertoires of fewer than 850 subjects by immunosequencing and related them to cytomegalovirus serostatus. Along with the 666-subject first cohort, a separate validation cohort of over a hundred different subjects was used. To predict cytomegalovirus infection status, the study combined high-throughput TCR immunosequencing, statistical association of individual TCRs with disease status, and machine learning. A later analysis re-analyzed previously published TCR beta repertoires from 660 or so donors and added high-resolution HLA genotyping to study TCR occurrence patterns. Rather than using new phenotypic data, the later analysis identified candidate immune exposures from TCR beta sequences and from how often those sequences occurred across donors. To decide whether each TCR beta V gene segment behaved as functional or pseudogenic, an earlier analysis of several hundred of the donors relied on high-throughput TCR beta sequencing. Donor age, sex, ethnicity and CMV serostatus were collected together with the repertoire data. In a later genetic analysis, genome-wide SNP genotypes for about three fifths of the roughly 670 donors were used, and that subset was treated as a discovery cohort. Every repertoire in the discovery cohort had been generated on one and the same sequencing platform. HLA typing covered class I and class II loci at four-digit resolution. The number of donors typed differed by locus, with about 629-630 for A, B, C, DRB1 and DQB1, roughly 520 for DQA1, approximately 570 for DPA1, and some 470 for DPB1. Because of strong linkage in the cohort, 4 to 6 DR-DQ haplotypes were treated as single units for association and clustering. Among some 410 genotyped donors of the cohort, an average of around 220,000 unique TCR beta nucleotide sequences was sequenced per donor, of which 15% to 20% were non-productive. Findings and caveats that apply to the study as a whole: A further reported finding was that TCR beta sequences accurately predicted the HLA-A and HLA-B alleles for most subjects in the first cohort. Most TCR sequences were observed very rarely across donors, whereas some public TCRs were present in many individuals. Immune exposure information for the cohort was limited to CMV serostatus. Correlated functional status among segregating V segments might be attributable to linkage disequilibrium, but an unknown experimental factor could not be ruled out. In a later genetic analysis, a missense DCLRE1C variant was associated with V-gene and J-gene trimming of TCR beta chains, and the association was replicated in an independent cohort. The authors suggested that the approach could potentially be extended to other disease states and immunological phenotypes. According to a later analysis, parvovirus B19, influenza, CMV and Epstein-Barr virus appeared linked to several top co-occurrence clusters. The presence/absence analyses assumed that sequencing depth was roughly uniform across donors, and that assumption may not be true. A later analysis associated some 17,000 TCR beta sequences with specific HLA alleles at a false discovery rate of 0.05. Only TCR beta chains were sequenced in this cohort, and the absence of alpha or paired-chain data limited detectable features. In the study, some 160 TCR beta chains were listed as associated with cytomegalovirus. Some IMGT-functional V segments, including TRBV6-2 and TRBV6-3, could not be distinguished by the 87-base-pair reads and were therefore excluded. When HLA alleles, especially DR and DQ, strongly co-occurred, TCR associations were difficult to assign to individual alleles. Compared with equally common non-associated chains, HLA-associated TCR beta chains in a later analysis were more clonally expanded and had lower generation probabilities. Most CMV-associated TCR beta chains appeared to be HLA-restricted in a later analysis, and the HLA associations seemed to be driven largely by CMV exposure. Three of the identified cytomegalovirus-associated TCR beta chains were confirmed in vitro to be specific for cytomegalovirus antigens. A cluster of highly shared sequence variants was judged likely to be a technical artifact of the sequencing pipeline. A later genetic analysis reported fewer N-insertions in productive TCRs among donors in an Asian-associated ancestry cluster than the approximately 670-donor mean. HLA typing was unavailable for some donors at each locus, so association tests used only the typed subset. According to a later analysis, TCR association rates differed among HLA loci, with DRB1 alleles showing the most associated TCRs and HLA-C alleles showing the fewest. Because counts were too low, some 16 rarely observed V segments, including chromosome 9 orphons, were excluded from the earlier analysis of some 540 of the donors. In both the original and validation cohorts, the classifier was reported to diagnose cytomegalovirus status with high specificity and sensitivity. In an earlier analysis of some 640 of the donors, most TCR beta V segments were observed in productive rearrangements about 90% or about 30% of the time, broadly matching IMGT annotations.

CDR1 is given as MNHEY and CDR2 as SVGAGI, both from the germline V gene. Cut back by 2 bases and 6 bases, the V and J ends lie 17 bases apart. From cysteine to phenylalanine, the CDR3 is 15 amino acids long. Just the 45-base CDR3 DNA is kept, in frame starting at base 1. Library method: the immunoSEQ multiplex PCR assay. For the multiplex PCR, a mixture combining 60 forward primers for TCR Vbeta segments and 13 reverse primers for TCR Jbeta segments was used. A multiplex PCR assay on genomic DNA amplified the CDR3 region of rearranged TCR beta genes. The amplified TCR beta libraries were sequenced on the Illumina HiSeq System as 87-base-pair reads. Turning to the authors' computational methods: Across the 700 or so repertoires, a later analysis counted around 80 million unique TCR beta chains, around 11 million of which were shared by at least two donors. A nearest-neighbor algorithm error-corrected the raw reads and collapsed the reads into unique sequences, merging closely related sequences to remove PCR and sequencing errors. Alignment of CDR3 sequences to IMGT reference sequences was used to assign V, D and J gene segments. For a sequence to be retained, a match of at least six nucleotides to both a V gene segment and a J gene segment was required. Rearrangements were called productive when the CDR3 lacked stop codons and stayed in frame with V and J; all others were non-productive. Following IMGT convention, CDR3 was defined as the stretch from the second conserved V-encoded cysteine to the conserved J-encoded phenylalanine. The earlier analysis of about 530 of the donors excluded any sequence lacking an unambiguous match to a single V gene segment. An earlier analysis of several hundred of the donors called V segments functional above 56.7% productive rearrangements and segregating when the between-donor standard deviation exceeded 5%. A statistical classification framework was developed to diagnose cytomegalovirus status using the catalog of TCR beta chain sequences. In a later analysis, V and J genes were assigned by comparing TCR nucleotide sequences against IMGT/GENE-DB human TR gene sequences. In a later analysis, CDR3 sequences and most-parsimonious VDJ recombination scenarios were assigned using the TCRdist pipeline. In a later analysis, each TCR beta chain was defined by its CDR3 amino acid sequence together with its V-gene family, and reads lacking a unique V-gene family were excluded. To address suspected cross-contamination and a sequencing artifact, a later analysis removed roughly 580 highly shared, low-generation-probability nucleotide sequences. A later analysis calculated a clonal expansion index for each public chain from normalized within-repertoire ranks of inferred template counts. A later analysis computed generation probabilities with a VDJ recombination model fitted to out-of-frame rearrangements, and checked the results against IGoR. A later analysis scored TCR-TCR, TCR-HLA and TCR-CMV co-occurrence with hypergeometric tests, applying a repertoire-size bias correction to TCR pairs. A later analysis estimated false discovery rates by permuting HLA or CMV assignments 20 times. A later analysis grouped co-occurring TCRs with DBSCAN, adding TCRdist sequence similarity when clustering within HLA-allele-positive subsets. For co-occurrence clustering, repertoires with fewer than 30,000 or more than 120,000 public chains were excluded, along with roughly 5 repertoires with anomalous nucleotide sharing. Held by TCRdb, this immuneACCESS table contains in-frame sequences only and omits some clones. Under half of the omission traces to an unresolved V gene where checked; the cause of the rest is unknown. That table is the source of V, J and clone size, and D and trimming were worked out from the DNA. For this sample the table gives tens of thousands of clones, of which about 80% were detected only once. In total, the top ten clones hold roughly 47% of the sample.

The cohort comprised fewer than 750 healthy bone marrow donors. All cohort members were sampled while nominally healthy, although unrecorded immune exposures were likely present. The donor was CMV seropositive and was included in the group of some 290 seropositive cohort members. Every donor gave a peripheral blood sample, and the peripheral blood mononuclear cells from that sample were used for TCR beta sequencing. Genomic DNA was extracted from the blood cell samples with the Qiagen DNeasy Blood Extraction Kit. Sequenced: PBMCs. The receptor was isolated from a man aged 45 to 65 in good health and CMV-seropositive. The rearranged chain carries TRBV6-5 and TRBJ2-7; a tentative D match to TRBD2 spans 5 bases. The CDR3 protein is CASSYQPSRGSEQYF. The base sequence is TGTGCCAGCAGTTACCAACCCTCACGGGGTAGCGAGCAGTACTTC.